Listed below are T cell receptor beta chains from one sample, sequenced in a study of OX40 agonist ivuxolimab in advanced cancers. Measured with immunoSEQ multiplex PCR; TCRdb has only the in-frame clones, and not every one. The sample lists around 70,000 clones, over 75% seen once, with 0.53% in the top ten. This specimen was CD4+ or CD8+ T cells sorted from blood, taken in a trial of the OX40 agonist ivuxolimab. The receptors were gathered from an adult with an advanced solid tumor such as melanoma, head and neck, liver or kidney cancer. Each CDR3 is given with its conserved first and last residue. Each record gives: clone size, J gene, CDR3 length, V gene, D gene, CDR3 DNA, CDR3 protein. D genes are given only for firm matches. Clone size appears in some rows only: once, few, many, or a class for an expanded clone.

>NA|TRBJ2-7|15|TRBV11-2|NA
TGTGCCAGCAGCTTGTTTCGAGGGTCCCCCTACGAGCAGTACTTC
CASSLFRGSPYEQYF
>once|TRBJ2-3|14|TRBV30|NA
TGTGCCTGGAGGCTAGTGGGGGGGCCGGATACGCAGTATTTT
CAWRLVGGPDTQYF
>NA|TRBJ1-1|12|TRBV5-1|NA
TGCGCCAGCAGCTCCTTCGGGGGTGAAGCTTTCTTT
CASSSFGGEAFF
>NA|TRBJ1-2|14|TRBV12-5|NA
TGTGCTAGTGGTGCCGGGACAACCAGAGGTGGCTACACCTTC
CASGAGTTRGGYTF
>NA|TRBJ1-4|15|TRBV7-8|TRBD1
TGTGCCAGCAGCCCAGGGGGGGCTACTAATGAAAAACTGTTTTTT
CASSPGGATNEKLFF
>NA|TRBJ2-7|15|TRBV5-1|TRBD2
TGCGCCAGCAGCGGCATCACTAGCGGGGGCTACGAGCAGTACTTC
CASSGITSGGYEQYF
>NA|TRBJ2-2|13|TRBV18|NA
TGTGCCAGCTCACCGGGGGTCACCGGGGAGCTGTTTTTT
CASSPGVTGELFF
>NA|TRBJ2-5|14|TRBV7-2|TRBD2
TGTGCCAGTAGCTTAGGGACTACCGGGGAGACCCAGTACTTC
CASSLGTTGETQYF
>NA|TRBJ2-5|15|TRBV21-1|NA
TGTGCCAGCAGCAAATTGGCAGGGGGCAGAGAGACCCAGTACTTC
CASSKLAGGRETQYF
>NA|TRBJ2-1|16|TRBV5-1|TRBD1
TGCGCCAGCAGCGGACCGGGACAGGGAAACAGGGCTGAGCAGTTCTTC
CASSGPGQGNRAEQFF
>NA|TRBJ2-7|13|TRBV5-1|NA
TGCGCCAGCAGCTTGGCCGGGGGAAACGAGCAGTACTTC
CASSLAGGNEQYF
>NA|TRBJ2-3|18|TRBV10-3|TRBD2
TGTGCCATCAGTGAGTCGATTCGCGGGGGAGGGGCGTCAGATACGCAGTATTTT
CAISESIRGGGASDTQYF
>NA|TRBJ2-1|14|TRBV9|TRBD2
TGTGCCAGCAGCGCACTAGCGGGGGACAATGAGCAGTTCTTC
CASSALAGDNEQFF
>NA|TRBJ2-7|13|TRBV12-2|NA
TGTGCAAGTCTCGGCGGGGACTCCTACGAGCAGTACTTC
CASLGGDSYEQYF
>NA|TRBJ2-2|14|TRBV5-5|NA
TGTGCCAGCAGCGCACAGGGTCCCACCGGGGAGCTGTTTTTT
CASSAQGPTGELFF
>NA|TRBJ1-2|14|TRBV11-3|NA
TGTGCCAGCAGCCTTCGCGGCGGAAGCTATGGCTACACCTTC
CASSLRGGSYGYTF
>NA|TRBJ2-7|15|TRBV5-1|TRBD1
TGCGCCAGCAGCCCCGTTGGGACAGGGGTCCACGAGCAGTACTTC
CASSPVGTGVHEQYF
>NA|TRBJ2-3|16|TRBV10-3|TRBD1
TGTGCCATCAGTGACATTGGACAGGGGAGCACAGATACGCAGTATTTT
CAISDIGQGSTDTQYF
>NA|TRBJ1-2|13|TRBV28|NA
TGTGCCAGCAGTTTATCTGGGTTCTATGGCTACACCTTC
CASSLSGFYGYTF
>NA|TRBJ1-3|13|TRBV10-3|NA
TGTGCCATCAGGGACAGTTCTGGAAACACCATATATTTT
CAIRDSSGNTIYF
>NA|TRBJ2-3|13|TRBV7-2|NA
TGTGCCAGCAGCCGGGCTCTCACAGATACGCAGTATTTT
CASSRALTDTQYF
>NA|TRBJ2-1|14|TRBV5-1|TRBD2
TGCGCCAGCGCACAGGGACTAGCGGGAGGTGAGCAGTTCTTC
CASAQGLAGGEQFF
>NA|TRBJ2-1|16|TRBV4-1|NA
TGCGCCAGCAGCCAAGCAACCGGGATCCTAGGTAATGAGCAGTTCTTC
CASSQATGILGNEQFF
>NA|TRBJ2-1|15|TRBV5-5|NA
TGTGCCAGCAGCTTGGCCGGGGAAGCCTACAATGAGCAGTTCTTC
CASSLAGEAYNEQFF
>NA|TRBJ1-5|17|TRBV14|TRBD1
TGTGCCAGCAGCCATTTCCCGGGACAGGGGACCAATCAGCCCCAGCATTTT
CASSHFPGQGTNQPQHF
>NA|TRBJ2-3|12|TRBV18|NA
TGTGCCAGCTCACCGGGCACAGATACGCAGTATTTT
CASSPGTDTQYF
>few|TRBJ2-2|22|TRBV10-2|TRBD1
TGCGCCAGCAGGGCCGGGACAGGGTTGGTTGGCGAGGGTCGGTCGAACACCGGGGAGCTGTTTTTT
CASRAGTGLVGEGRSNTGELFF
>NA|TRBJ1-2|12|TRBV6-5|NA
TGTGCCAGCAGCCTCTACCCTTATGGCTACACCTTC
CASSLYPYGYTF
>NA|TRBJ2-3|15|TRBV6-5|TRBD1
TGTGCCAGCAGCGACAGGGGGCGGAACACAGATACGCAGTATTTT
CASSDRGRNTDTQYF
>NA|TRBJ2-3|14|TRBV6-6|NA
TGTGCCAGCAGTTACGGGTTACTCACAGATACGCAGTATTTT
CASSYGLLTDTQYF
>NA|TRBJ1-6|15|TRBV5-1|TRBD1
TGCGCCAGCAGCTTAGACAGGGGGTCCAATTCACCCCTCCACTTT
CASSLDRGSNSPLHF
>NA|TRBJ2-3|16|TRBV4-3|NA
TGCGCCAGCAGCCAAGGGATAGCAGGTTCAGGGGATACGCAGTATTTT
CASSQGIAGSGDTQYF
>NA|TRBJ1-3|16|TRBV5-1|NA
TGCGCCAGCAGCTTCTCCTCGGGGGGCGCTGGAAACACCATATATTTT
CASSFSSGGAGNTIYF
>NA|TRBJ2-7|15|TRBV6-6|NA
TGTGCCAGCAGCTACTCTTATAGCGGCTCCTACGAGCAGTACTTC
CASSYSYSGSYEQYF
>NA|TRBJ1-6|14|TRBV6-5|NA
TGTGCCAGCAGGCCGGACATTTATAATTCACCCCTCCACTTT
CASRPDIYNSPLHF
>NA|TRBJ1-2|16|TRBV28|NA
TGTGCCAGCAGTTTGGGGGTAGGTGGGACTAACTATGGCTACACCTTC
CASSLGVGGTNYGYTF
>NA|TRBJ1-2|14|TRBV11-3|NA
TGTGCCAGCAGCCAATGGGGGGCAGGGGAAGGCTACACCTTC
CASSQWGAGEGYTF
>NA|TRBJ1-1|13|TRBV6-6|NA
TGTGCCAGCAGTTACCAGTTTCGAACTGAAGCTTTCTTT
CASSYQFRTEAFF
>NA|TRBJ2-3|16|TRBV11-1|NA
TGTGCCAGCAGTCCCTCCGTGGAACCCCCTAAGGATACGCAGTATTTT
CASSPSVEPPKDTQYF
>NA|TRBJ2-1|14|TRBV4-1|NA
TGCGCCAGCAGCCAAGGTGGTAGATACAATGAGCAGTTCTTC
CASSQGGRYNEQFF
>NA|TRBJ2-1|15|TRBV7-6|TRBD2
TGTGCCAGCACCTCTACTAGCGGGAGTCGTGGTGAGCAGTTCTTC
CASTSTSGSRGEQFF